The source of this TCR beta chain is a study of blood T cell repertoires in COVID-19. Study summary: COVID-19 samples collected from the United States, Italy and Spain covered acute and convalescent phases. T cells, B-cell-depleted T cells, or PBMCs supplied cDNA or gDNA.

Authors' data handling: Reference gene primer amplification yielded estimated nucleated cell counts. The data were produced by immunoSEQ multiplex PCR, yet TCRdb's version contains in-frame clones alone and is incomplete. That table supplies the V and J calls and clone size; D and trimming were determined from the DNA. The table lists some 490,000 clones, approximately 83% of them singletons, with more than 3% in the top ten. The sample taken for sequencing was peripheral blood. The receptor's source is a human donor in a cohort sampled during active COVID-19.

CDR3 sequence: CASSSGSNQPQHF. In nucleotides, the CDR3 is TGTGCCAGCAGTTCAGGGAGCAATCAGCCCCAGCATTTT. The rearrangement joins TRBV6-5 to TRBJ1-5, with D tentatively TRBD1 (5 bases). From germline, CDR1 is MNHEY and CDR2 SVGAGI. The CDR3 totals 13 residues. Deletions cut 4 bases from V and 1 base from J, with 5 bases between.